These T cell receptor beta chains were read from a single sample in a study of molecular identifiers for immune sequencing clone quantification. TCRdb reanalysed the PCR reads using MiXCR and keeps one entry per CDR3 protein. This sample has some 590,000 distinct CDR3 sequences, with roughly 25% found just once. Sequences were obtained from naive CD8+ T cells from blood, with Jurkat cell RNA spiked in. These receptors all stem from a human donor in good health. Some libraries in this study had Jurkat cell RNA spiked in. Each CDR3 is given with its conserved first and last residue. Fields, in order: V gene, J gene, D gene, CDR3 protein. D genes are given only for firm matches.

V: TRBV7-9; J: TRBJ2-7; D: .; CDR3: CASSSSTADYEQYF
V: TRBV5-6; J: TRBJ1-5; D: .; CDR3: CASSLAWGQPQHF
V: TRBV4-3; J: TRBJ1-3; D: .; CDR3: CASSQDWGTGNTIYF
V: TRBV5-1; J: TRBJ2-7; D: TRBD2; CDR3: CASSSGTSGRSSYEQYF
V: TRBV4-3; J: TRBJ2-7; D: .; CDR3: CASSQDLAQTTYEQYF
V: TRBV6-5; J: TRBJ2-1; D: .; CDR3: CASSYSKGSSYNEQFF
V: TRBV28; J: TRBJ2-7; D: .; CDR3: CASSDLLGYEQYF
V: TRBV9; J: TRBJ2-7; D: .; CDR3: CASSSQGTSNSYEQYF
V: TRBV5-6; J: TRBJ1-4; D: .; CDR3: CASSSTGGFGEKLFF
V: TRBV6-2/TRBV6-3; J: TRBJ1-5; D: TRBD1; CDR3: CASSYWDRGPQPQHF
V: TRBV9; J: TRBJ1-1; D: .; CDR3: CASRPVFGGVTEAFF
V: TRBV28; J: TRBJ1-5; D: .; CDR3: CASFTGYPAKGNQPQHF
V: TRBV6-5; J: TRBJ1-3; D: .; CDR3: CASSPSDSTSSGNTIYF
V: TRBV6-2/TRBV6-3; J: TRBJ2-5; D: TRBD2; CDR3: CVSSYEAGGQETQYF
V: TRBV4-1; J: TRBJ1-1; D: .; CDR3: CASSHARGVGTEAFF
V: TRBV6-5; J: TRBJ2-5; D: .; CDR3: CASTTLGGETQYF
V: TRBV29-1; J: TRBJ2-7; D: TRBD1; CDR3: CSVGQGSYEQYF
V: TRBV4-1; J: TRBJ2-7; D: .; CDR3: CASSQDPLSYEQYF
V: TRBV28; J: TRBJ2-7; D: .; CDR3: CASSSSEMKAGQRSYEQYF
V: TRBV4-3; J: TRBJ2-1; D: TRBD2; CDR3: CASSQDWRGYEQFF
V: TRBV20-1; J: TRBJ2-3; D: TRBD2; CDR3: CSASEKRGPGVTDTQYF
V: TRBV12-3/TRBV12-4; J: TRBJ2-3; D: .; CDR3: CVNSFAAGSDTQYF
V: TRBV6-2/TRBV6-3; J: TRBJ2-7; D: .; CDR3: CAIQGLGLYEQYF
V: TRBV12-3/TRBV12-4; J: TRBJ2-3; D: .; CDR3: CASSSEWSTDTRYF
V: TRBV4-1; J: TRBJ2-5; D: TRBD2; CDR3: CASSQTLAGGQETQYF
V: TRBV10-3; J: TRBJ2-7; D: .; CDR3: CAIGEGRGPYEQYF
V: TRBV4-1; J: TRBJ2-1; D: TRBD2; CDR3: CASSQVLLAVSSYNEQFF
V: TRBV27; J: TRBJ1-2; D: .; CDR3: CASSGGGGRRGYTF
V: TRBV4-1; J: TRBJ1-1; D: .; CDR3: CASSQVQGLITEAFF
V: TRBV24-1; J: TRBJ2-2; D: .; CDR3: CATSSRGAGKNTGELFF
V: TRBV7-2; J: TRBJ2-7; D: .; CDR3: CASSLALGAVPEQYF
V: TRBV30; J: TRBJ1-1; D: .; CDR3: CAWSVPPGLLNTEAFF
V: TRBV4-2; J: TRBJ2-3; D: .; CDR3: CASSQGVFITDTQYF
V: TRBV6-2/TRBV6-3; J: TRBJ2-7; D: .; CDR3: CASSYGVEYEQYF
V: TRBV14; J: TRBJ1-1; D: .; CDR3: CASSVTRSGEAFF
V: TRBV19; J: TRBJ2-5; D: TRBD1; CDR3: CASSVVQGAGETQYF
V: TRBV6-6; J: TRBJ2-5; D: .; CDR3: CASSLTSGPQETQYF
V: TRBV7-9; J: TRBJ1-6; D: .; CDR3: CASSRTSDNSPLHF
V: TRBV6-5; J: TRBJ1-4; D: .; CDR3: CASSPLGGKPNEKLFF
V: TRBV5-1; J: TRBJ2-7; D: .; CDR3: CASSNTDSSPYVQYF
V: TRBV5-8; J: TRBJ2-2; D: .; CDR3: CASSGGPNTGELFF
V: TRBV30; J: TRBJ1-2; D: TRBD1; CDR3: CAWSPSGTEEGYTF